The 11 T cell receptor beta chains presented below share a single source sample, sequenced in a study of blood T cell repertoires in COVID-19. Produced via immunoSEQ multiplex PCR; TCRdb's table is partial and in-frame only. The repertoire consists of over 45,000 clones, with 81% occurring once and the leading ten covering 28%. Sequenced: peripheral blood. These receptors all stem from a woman older than 75 with active or convalescent COVID-19.

The V gene is TRBV19, the J gene TRBJ1-1; maybe TRBD1 (5 bases). With 4 bases removed from V and 4 bases from J, the gap between germline ends came to 13 bases. The CDR3 is 14 amino acids. Looked up from germline, CDR1 is LNHDA and CDR2 is SQIVND (reference sequence). The CDR3: CASSSSGGVTEAFF. For the CDR3, the DNA is TGTGCCAGTAGTAGTAGTGGGGGGGTCACTGAAGCTTTCTTT.

The rearrangement links TRBV25-1 to TRBJ1-3; 7 bases align to TRBD1. After removal of 6 bases from V and 0 bases from J, the junction contained 8 bases not matched to a gene. The CDR3 sequence is 16 residues long. Germline V gene data show CDR1 as MGHDK and CDR2 as SYGVNS. The CDR3 region is CASRRTGLSSGNTIYF. CDR3 coding DNA: TGTGCCAGCAGGCGGACAGGTCTAAGCTCTGGAAACACCATATATTTT.

This chain uses TRBV12-3 or TRBV12-4 with TRBJ2-5, with a weak D call TRBD1 (5 bases). The CDR3 runs to 12 residues. Trimming took off 3 bases at V and 4 bases at J, with 6 bases between the two ends. CDR3 residues: CASSLGRETQYF. CDR3 DNA: TGTGCCAGCAGTTTGGGGCGAGAGACCCAGTACTTC.

The rearrangement joins TRBV18 to TRBJ1-2; D uncertain. CDR3 length equals 17 residues. CDR1 is KGHSH, CDR2 LQKENI, per germline. V was trimmed by 3 bases and J by 1 base, leaving 18 bases between them. CDR3 in DNA: TGTGCCAGCTCACCCCCTCCTTCGCGGGCTTATAACTATGGCTACACCTTC. It translates to CASSPPPSRAYNYGYTF.

This CDR3 is CASSAGTDFYGYTF. The CDR3 coding sequence is TGTGCCAGCAGCGCCGGGACTGACTTCTATGGCTACACCTTC. The chain joins TRBV2 to TRBJ1-2; TRBD1 is a possible D gene (5 bases). This CDR3 comprises 14 residues. The V and J ends lost 6 bases and 4 bases respectively, with 15 bases between them. Germline loops: CDR1 SNHLY, CDR2 FYNNEI.

This clone has only one observation. This rearrangement joins TRBV29-1 to TRBJ1-5; the D is unclear. The CDR3 has 13 residues. Germline V lookup: CDR1 SQVTM, CDR2 ANQGSEA. The V and J ends lost 2 bases and 0 bases respectively, with 5 bases between them. DNA of the CDR3: TGCAGCGTTGAAACAGCTAGCAATCAGCCCCAGCATTTT. This codes for CSVETASNQPQHF.

The V gene is TRBV5-4, the J gene TRBJ1-6; no clear D. This CDR3 spans 17 amino acids. V dropped 0 bases and J dropped 0 bases, with 10 bases sitting between them. The germline V gene has CDR1 SGHNT and CDR2 YYREEE (reference sequence). The CDR3 is CASSLVGGSSYNSPLHF. CDR3 DNA sequence: TGTGCCAGCAGCTTGGTAGGTGGGAGCTCCTATAATTCACCCCTCCACTTT.

This clone has a handful of counts. The chain employs TRBV6-5 and TRBJ2-2, with D hard to call. V dropped 7 bases and J dropped 1 base, with 7 bases sitting between them. This CDR3 region has 13 residues. CDR1 MNHEY and CDR2 SVGAGI come from the germline V gene. CDR3 residues: CASNPLNTGELFF. In DNA, the CDR3 is TGTGCCAGCAATCCACTGAACACCGGGGAGCTGTTTTTT.

The rearrangement uses TRBV29-1 and TRBJ2-3; perhaps TRBD2 as D (6 bases). The CDR3 covers 12 residues. Germline-derived CDR1 and CDR2 are SQVTM and ANQGSEA. The CDR3 DNA follows: TGCAGTGACGCGGGGAGCACAGATACGCAGTATTTT. As protein: CSDAGSTDTQYF.

This chain joins TRBV4-1 and TRBJ1-5; no reliable D call. CDR3 length: 16 residues. Trimming shortened V by 0 bases and J by 3 bases, and 12 bases separated the two germline ends. The germline V gene has CDR1 MGHRA and CDR2 YSYEKL. Written as DNA, the CDR3 is TGCGCCAGCAGCCAAGATCTACGGGGTACCAATCAGCCCCAGCATTTT. Its translation: CASSQDLRGTNQPQHF.

This clone has just a few counts. The chain uses TRBV9 and TRBJ1-5; a possible D gene is TRBD1 (5 bases). The germline gives CDR1 SGDLS, CDR2 YYNGEE. The CDR3 covers 16 residues. Trimming took 0 bases from V and 4 from J, leaving 14 bases between them. The CDR3 region has the DNA TGTGCCAGCAGCGTAGGAGACAGTGAAGGTAATCAGCCCCAGCATTTT. Translation gives CASSVGDSEGNQPQHF.